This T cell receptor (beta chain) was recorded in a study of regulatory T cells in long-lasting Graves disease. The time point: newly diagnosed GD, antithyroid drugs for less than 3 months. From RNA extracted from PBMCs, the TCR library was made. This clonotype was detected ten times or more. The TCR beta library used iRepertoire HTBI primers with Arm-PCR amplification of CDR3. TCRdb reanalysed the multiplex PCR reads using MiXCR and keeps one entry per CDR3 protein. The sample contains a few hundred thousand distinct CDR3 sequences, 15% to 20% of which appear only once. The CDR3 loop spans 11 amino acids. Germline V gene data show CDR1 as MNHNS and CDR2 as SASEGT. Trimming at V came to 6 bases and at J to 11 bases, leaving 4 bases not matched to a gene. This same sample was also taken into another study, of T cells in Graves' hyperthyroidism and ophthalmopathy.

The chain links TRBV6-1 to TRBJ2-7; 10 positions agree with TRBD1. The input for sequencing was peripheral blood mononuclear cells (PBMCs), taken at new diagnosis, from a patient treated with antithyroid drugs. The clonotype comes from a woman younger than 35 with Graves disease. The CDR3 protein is CASREDRGKYF. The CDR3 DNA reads TGTGCCAGCAGAGAGGACAGGGGGAAGTACTTC.